These T cell receptor beta chains were read from a single sample in a study of T cell clones after liver transplantation. Sequencing was performed with immunoSEQ multiplex PCR; in TCRdb, only in-frame clones are kept and a portion is missing. The table has more than 95,000 clones, around 80% seen once. The sequenced sample was CD4+ T cells from blood, obtained around 4 years after liver transplant. Receptors were obtained from a human patient who received a liver transplant. The graft donor may account for some of the T cells. Each CDR3 is given with its conserved first and last residue. A D gene is named only where the DNA matches it firmly. The size of a clone is reported for some rows only, either as once, few or many, or as a class for expanded clones.

cdr3_length	v_call	clone_size	d_call	j_call	cdr3_aa	cdr3_nt
17	TRBV5-6	NA	NA	TRBJ2-1	CASSLNFGVGSYNEQFF	TGTGCCAGCAGCTTGAATTTCGGTGTTGGGTCCTACAATGAGCAGTTCTTC
16	TRBV19	NA	TRBD1	TRBJ2-7	CASSIPGQGNSYEQYF	TGTGCCAGTAGTATCCCGGGACAGGGTAACTCCTACGAGCAGTACTTC
13	TRBV27	few	NA	TRBJ1-6	CASRRTNNSPLHF	TGTGCCAGCAGACGGACGAATAATTCACCCCTCCACTTT
17	TRBV7-2	NA	NA	TRBJ2-3	CASSGPPGTPGTDTQYF	TGTGCCAGCAGCGGCCCTCCCGGGACCCCGGGCACAGATACGCAGTATTTT
15	TRBV28	NA	NA	TRBJ1-5	CASSLTTVLGQPQHF	TGTGCCAGCAGTTTAACGACAGTGTTGGGGCAGCCCCAGCATTTT
15	TRBV7-3	NA	NA	TRBJ2-7	CASSLMPGLFDEQYF	TGTGCCAGCAGCCTAATGCCAGGTCTGTTCGACGAGCAGTACTTC
18	TRBV14	NA	TRBD2	TRBJ2-1	CASSQDWGTSGSGNEQFF	TGTGCCAGCAGCCAAGATTGGGGGACTAGCGGGAGTGGAAATGAGCAGTTCTTC
15	TRBV6-5	NA	NA	TRBJ2-2	CASRYGPDNTGELFF	TGTGCCAGCAGATACGGGCCCGACAACACCGGGGAGCTGTTTTTT
16	TRBV18	once	TRBD1	TRBJ1-2	CASSPNTGASGYGYTF	TGTGCCAGCTCACCAAATACAGGGGCAAGTGGCTATGGCTACACCTTC
13	TRBV29-1	NA	NA	TRBJ2-6	CSARDTGANVLTF	TGCAGCGCCAGGGACACCGGGGCCAACGTCCTGACTTTC
10	TRBV6-6	NA	NA	TRBJ1-4	CASRDEKLFF	TGTGCCAGCAGGGATGAAAAACTGTTTTTT
14	TRBV10-1	NA	TRBD1	TRBJ2-7	CASSKGQSSYEQYF	TGCGCCAGCAGCAAGGGACAGAGCTCCTACGAGCAGTACTTC
16	TRBV6-5	NA	NA	TRBJ1-3	CASSYSSPFSGNTIYF	TGTGCCAGCAGTTACTCGTCCCCTTTCTCTGGAAACACCATATATTTT
16	TRBV14	NA	TRBD1	TRBJ1-2	CASSQGGGQGNYGYTF	TGTGCCAGCAGCCAAGGGGGAGGACAGGGGAACTATGGCTACACCTTC
15	TRBV7-3	NA	NA	TRBJ2-7	CASSLGRTDSYEQYF	TGTGCCAGCAGCTTAGGAAGGACAGACTCCTACGAGCAGTACTTC
15	TRBV28	NA	TRBD1	TRBJ1-2	CASGSALGQGGGYTF	TGTGCCAGCGGTTCCGCACTGGGACAGGGGGGGGGCTACACCTTC
15	TRBV27	NA	NA	TRBJ2-7	CARTNTGARGYEQYF	TGTGCCAGGACCAACACAGGGGCGCGGGGCTACGAGCAGTACTTC
13	TRBV7-2	NA	NA	TRBJ1-4	CASSPRRTEKLFF	TGTGCCAGCAGCCCTCGGAGGACGGAAAAACTGTTTTTT
14	TRBV6-1	NA	NA	TRBJ2-7	CASSEALVSYEQYF	TGTGCCAGCAGTGAAGCGCTTGTATCCTACGAGCAGTACTTC
16	TRBV19	NA	NA	TRBJ2-1	CASSKLGGWRSNEQFF	TGTGCCAGTAGTAAATTGGGGGGCTGGAGATCCAATGAGCAGTTCTTC
18	TRBV14	NA	TRBD1	TRBJ2-5	CASSRPTGALGLGETQYF	TGTGCCAGCAGCCGACCGACAGGGGCACTCGGGCTCGGAGAGACCCAGTACTTC
16	TRBV27	NA	NA	TRBJ2-6	CASSFSGYSGANVLTF	TGTGCCAGCAGTTTCTCCGGGTACTCTGGGGCCAACGTCCTGACTTTC
13	TRBV5-4	NA	NA	TRBJ1-2	CASSLAGTYGYTF	TGTGCCAGCAGCTTGGCGGGGACCTATGGCTACACCTTC
15	TRBV19	NA	NA	TRBJ2-5	CASSMTATGGETQYF	TGTGCCAGTAGTATGACAGCCACCGGGGGCGAGACCCAGTACTTC
11	TRBV6-5	NA	NA	TRBJ2-7	CASSGYYEQYF	TGTGCCAGCAGTGGATACTACGAGCAGTACTTC
15	TRBV5-1	once	NA	TRBJ2-1	CASSLANSGYNEQFF	TGCGCCAGCAGCTTGGCCAATAGCGGATACAATGAGCAGTTCTTC
15	TRBV19	NA	NA	TRBJ2-5	CASTPRRGFQETQYF	TGTGCCAGTACCCCCCGGCGAGGGTTCCAAGAGACCCAGTACTTC
15	TRBV7-3	NA	TRBD1	TRBJ2-2	CASSPDPGGTGELFF	TGTGCCAGCAGCCCCGATCCAGGGGGCACCGGGGAGCTGTTTTTT
15	TRBV2	NA	NA	TRBJ2-7	CASSVASGSSYEQYF	TGTGCCAGCAGTGTTGCTTCAGGGAGCTCCTACGAGCAGTACTTC
13	TRBV6-5	NA	TRBD1	TRBJ1-2	CASSPGQSYGYTF	TGTGCCAGCAGCCCGGGACAGAGCTATGGCTACACCTTC
15	TRBV2	once	TRBD2	TRBJ2-2	CASISSGTTTGELFF	TGTGCCAGCATTAGCTCCGGGACTACCACCGGGGAGCTGTTTTTT
18	TRBV5-1	NA	TRBD2	TRBJ2-1	CASSLALWTSGGYNEQFF	TGCGCCAGCAGCTTGGCCCTTTGGACTAGCGGGGGCTACAATGAGCAGTTCTTC
13	TRBV10-3	NA	NA	TRBJ1-1	CATSWDGATEAFF	TGTGCCACCTCCTGGGACGGGGCCACTGAAGCTTTCTTT
15	TRBV10-3	NA	NA	TRBJ1-5	CAISEGAGGNQPQHF	TGTGCCATCAGTGAGGGGGCTGGGGGCAATCAGCCCCAGCATTTT
21	TRBV7-3	NA	NA	TRBJ2-2	CASSSLPGSNWDLLNTGELFF	TGTGCCAGCAGCTCATTACCAGGGAGTAATTGGGACTTATTGAACACCGGGGAGCTGTTTTTT
17	TRBV11-3	few	TRBD1	TRBJ1-3	CASSLSGTGASGNTIYF	TGTGCCAGCAGCTTAAGCGGGACAGGAGCCTCTGGAAACACCATATATTTT
14	TRBV9	once	NA	TRBJ2-2	CASSTRTDLGELFF	TGTGCCAGCAGCACCCGGACAGACCTGGGAGAGCTGTTTTTT
18	TRBV9	NA	TRBD2	TRBJ2-1	CASSGPVGGRASYNEQFF	TGTGCCAGCAGCGGACCGGTTGGCGGGAGGGCCTCCTACAATGAGCAGTTCTTC
13	TRBV7-3	NA	NA	TRBJ1-1	CASSAEMNTEAFF	TGTGCCAGCAGCGCGGAGATGAACACTGAAGCTTTCTTT
13	TRBV6-1	NA	NA	TRBJ1-5	CASHVAGNQPQHF	TGTGCCAGCCATGTGGCGGGCAATCAGCCCCAGCATTTT
14	TRBV4-1	NA	TRBD1	TRBJ1-2	CASSTGQGNYGYTF	TGCGCCAGCAGCACGGGACAGGGGAACTATGGCTACACCTTC
15	TRBV7-9	NA	NA	TRBJ2-3	CASSLGASSTDTQYF	TGTGCCAGCAGCTTAGGAGCGAGTAGCACAGATACGCAGTATTTT
20	TRBV4-2	NA	TRBD2	TRBJ2-7	CASSQEVPKWVAGLPYEQYF	TGTGCCAGCAGCCAAGAGGTCCCGAAATGGGTAGCGGGATTACCCTACGAGCAGTACTTC
15	TRBV27	NA	TRBD1	TRBJ1-1	CASSRGQTMNTEAFF	TGTGCCTCCAGCCGGGGACAGACCATGAACACTGAAGCTTTCTTT
12	TRBV29-1	NA	NA	TRBJ2-7	CSVGTESYEQYF	TGCAGCGTTGGGACCGAATCCTACGAGCAGTACTTC
13	TRBV11-1	NA	NA	TRBJ1-5	CASSWGSNQPQHF	TGTGCCAGCAGCTGGGGCAGCAATCAGCCCCAGCATTTT
13	TRBV2	few	NA	TRBJ1-2	CASSGKGLYGYTF	TGTGCCAGCAGCGGGAAAGGGCTCTATGGCTACACCTTC
13	TRBV7-2	once	NA	TRBJ1-5	CASSAGTFEPQHF	TGTGCCAGCAGCGCTGGGACCTTTGAGCCCCAGCATTTT
15	TRBV5-5	NA	NA	TRBJ1-3	CASSLAGVSGNTIYF	TGTGCCAGCAGCTTGGCCGGGGTTTCGGGAAACACCATATATTTT
12	TRBV29-1	NA	NA	TRBJ1-2	CSAERVGDGYTF	TGCAGCGCGGAAAGGGTGGGGGATGGCTACACCTTC
15	TRBV6-5	once	NA	TRBJ2-7	CASSYGGDRVYEQYF	TGTGCCAGCAGTTACGGGGGTGACCGGGTCTACGAGCAGTACTTC
17	TRBV19	NA	TRBD2	TRBJ2-1	CASSIDQPRGAGNEQFF	TGTGCCAGTAGTATAGATCAACCGCGGGGGGCAGGAAATGAGCAGTTCTTC
12	TRBV19	NA	NA	TRBJ2-7	CASSMLGYEQYF	TGTGCCAGTAGTATGCTCGGCTACGAGCAGTACTTC
15	TRBV6-5	NA	NA	TRBJ2-6	CASSPEGTGANVLTF	TGTGCCAGCAGTCCTGAAGGAACCGGGGCCAACGTCCTGACTTTC
18	TRBV5-1	NA	TRBD2	TRBJ2-3	CASSSGLAGGTSTDTQYF	TGCGCCAGCAGCTCCGGACTAGCGGGAGGTACTAGCACAGATACGCAGTATTTT
12	TRBV29-1	once	NA	TRBJ2-3	CSVAPRDDTQYF	TGCAGCGTGGCCCCCCGGGACGATACGCAGTATTTT
15	TRBV5-4	NA	NA	TRBJ1-1	CASSSFRGTNTEAFF	TGTGCCAGCAGCAGCTTTAGGGGGACGAACACTGAAGCTTTCTTT
18	TRBV27	NA	TRBD1	TRBJ2-7	CASSLLRTGPSVVNEQYF	TGTGCCAGCAGTTTATTGAGGACAGGGCCCTCGGTTGTCAACGAGCAGTACTTC
18	TRBV11-2	once	TRBD2	TRBJ2-1	CASSLRVRGLAGELEQFF	TGTGCCAGCAGCTTAAGGGTTAGGGGACTAGCGGGAGAGTTAGAGCAGTTCTTC
15	TRBV25-1	few	NA	TRBJ2-5	CASSGYSQGRETQYF	TGTGCCAGCAGTGGATACTCGCAGGGGCGAGAGACCCAGTACTTC